This T cell receptor beta chain derives from a study of identical twins. Unique molecular identifiers were present on cDNA, and template switching added a universal primer site. TCRdb recomputed calls from the 5' RACE reads with MiXCR, one row per CDR3 protein. The sample consists of some 210,000 distinct CDR3 sequences, less than 20% of them appearing once. The sample holds a few counts of this clonotype. V lost 3 bases, J lost 1 base, and 8 bases lay in between. CDR3 length: 13 residues. Germline V gene data show CDR1 as SGHKS and CDR2 as YYEKEE (reference sequence). These data were also reused for a study on T cells expressing NK-cell markers. Turning to that study: HCMV serostatus: most of the eight sequenced donors positive, one negative. Certain NKG2C+ T cell clones were expanded, and their HCMV specificity remained unclear.

Sequenced: CD8+ T cells sorted from blood. The receptor was derived from a woman aged 18-29 years in good health. The rearrangement links TRBV5-5 to TRBJ2-7; D uncertain. The CDR3 loop reads CASSSSWSYEQYF. CDR3 coding DNA: TGTGCCAGCAGCTCATCTTGGTCCTACGAGCAGTACTTC.